What follows describes a single TCR beta chain. No antigen is known for it. The data were produced by immunoSEQ multiplex PCR, yet TCRdb's version contains in-frame clones alone and is incomplete. The sample lists under 550,000 clones, roughly 88% occurring once. CDR3 size: 14 residues. The germline gives CDR1 SGHTA, CDR2 FQGNSA. Trimming removed 1 base from V and 7 bases from J, with 11 bases in between. The source of the sample is a study of Ad26.COV2.S vaccination and SARS-CoV-2 variants. Study context: Enrollment placed the donor in the COV1001 Ad26.COV2.S trial arm.

Treatment here: some 20 received Ad26.COV2.S at low or high dose, single or two shots; about five received placebo; per-sample allocation not given. On day 63 after the first injection, vaccine and placebo recipients gave samples. Broader study findings: Similar non-spike TCR breadth was seen in vaccine and placebo recipients.

The clonotype originates from a person aged 18 to 65 who received the Ad26.COV2.S COVID-19 vaccine or a placebo. This chain joins TRBV7-2 and TRBJ2-1; D may be TRBD1 (5 bases). Here the sequenced sample was peripheral blood, taken in a trial of Ad26.COV2.S vaccine versus placebo. In DNA form, the CDR3 reads TGTGCCAGCAGCTTAGGTACAGGCCCGAATGAGCAGTTCTTC. It translates to CASSLGTGPNEQFF.